These 27 T cell receptor beta chains originate from one sample sequenced in a study of blood T cells in healthy people across ages. PCR was performed a second time for roughly 7 to 11 cycles using a sample-barcoded 5' primer and a J-beta primer mix. TCRdb called the 5' RACE reads again in MiXCR, with one record for every CDR3 protein. Among around 1,600,000 distinct CDR3 sequences listed, approximately 43% were seen once. The sequenced sample consisted of blood. The receptor source for this set is a woman between 18 and 29 years old in good health.

V is TRBV7-2 and J is TRBJ2-7, with TRBD1 matching 7 bases. The CDR3 length is 16 residues. V lost 2 bases, J lost 0 bases, and 7 bases stayed unmatched. From germline, CDR1 is SGHTA and CDR2 FQGNSA. The CDR3 sequence is CASSLRLNRGSYEQYF. The CDR3, as DNA: TGTGCCAGCAGCTTAAGGCTCAACAGGGGCTCCTACGAGCAGTACTTC. The full variable domain, rest sourced from reference TRBV7-2 and TRBJ2-7, is GAGVSQSPSNKVTEKGKDVELRCDPISGHTALYWYRQSLGQGLEFLIYFQGNSAPDKSGLPSDRFSAERTGGSVSTLTIQRTQQEDSAVYLCASSLRLNRGSYEQYFGPGTRLTVT.

V and J are TRBV29-1 and TRBJ2-5; the match to TRBD2 covers 9 bases. Germline values: CDR1 SQVTM, CDR2 ANQGSEA. V lost 1 base, J lost 4 bases, and 7 bases stayed unmatched. The CDR3 spans 15 residues. The CDR3 reads CSVEVPAGGGETQYF. In DNA, the CDR3 is TGCAGCGTTGAAGTCCCAGCGGGGGGCGGAGAGACCCAGTACTTC.

This chain connects TRBV9 to TRBJ2-7; D ambiguous. In germline, CDR1 is SGDLS, CDR2 YYNGEE. V was pared by 0 bases and J by 3 bases, with 16 bases between. The CDR3 is made up of 16 amino acids. CDR3 DNA sequence: TGTGCCAGCAGCGTAGGAGTGGACGGTGAATACTACGAGCAGTACTTC. Translation: CASSVGVDGEYYEQYF.

This clonotype was found once. The V gene is TRBV12-3 or TRBV12-4, the J gene TRBJ1-5; 7 nucleotides agree with TRBD1. CDR3 length equals 17 residues. After removal of 5 bases from V and 0 bases from J, the junction contained 10 bases not matched to a gene. In DNA form, the CDR3 reads TGTGCCAGCAGTCTCTCAGGGGACAGCGATAGCAATCAGCCCCAGCATTTT. It translates to CASSLSGDSDSNQPQHF.

This clonotype was found a few times. CDR3 amino acids: CASQQTEETQYF. The CDR3 DNA reads as TGCGCCAGCCAACAGACGGAAGAGACCCAGTACTTC. This chain links TRBV5-1 with TRBJ2-5, with D unclear. The V gene lost 7 bases and the J gene lost 3 bases, with 10 bases spanning the gap. Germline V lookup: CDR1 SGHRS, CDR2 YFSETQ. The CDR3 runs to 12 residues.

This chain links TRBV28 with TRBJ1-4; D not resolved. The CDR3 runs 16 residues. Trimming shortened V by 3 bases and J by 0 bases, and 11 bases separated the two germline ends. The germline V gene encodes CDR1 MDHEN and CDR2 SYDVKM. The CDR3 nucleotides are TGTGCCAGCAGTTTGTTACAGTGGGCAACTAATGAAAAACTGTTTTTT. This codes for CASSLLQWATNEKLFF. The complete variable domain, with remaining parts taken from reference TRBV28 and TRBJ1-4, reads DVKVTQSSRYLVKRTGEKVFLECVQDMDHENMFWYRQDPGLGLRLIYFSYDVKMKEKGDIPEGYSVSREKKERFSLILESASTNQTSMYLCASSLLQWATNEKLFFGSGTQLSVL.

The count of this clonotype is one. The chain employs TRBV27 and TRBJ1-5; weak D call: TRBD1 (5 bases). V lost 6 bases and J lost 6, with 18 bases in between. The CDR3 runs 15 residues. Germline values: CDR1 MNHEY, CDR2 SMNVEV (reference sequence). The CDR3, as DNA: TGTGCCAGCAGCCCTGAGCAGGGTCAGGGTCAGCCCCAGCATTTT. Translated: CASSPEQGQGQPQHF.

This clonotype was counted a few times. V and J are TRBV15 and TRBJ1-2; perhaps TRBD1 as D (5 bases). With 5 bases removed from V and 4 bases from J, the gap between germline ends came to 14 bases. The CDR3 spans 14 residues. Germline CDR1 and CDR2: LNHNV and YYDKDF (reference sequence). CDR3: CATSEDSLLYGYTF. The CDR3 coding sequence is TGTGCCACCAGCGAAGACAGTTTGCTCTATGGCTACACCTTC.

The chain combines TRBV20-1 with TRBJ1-1; no clear D gene. Germline V gene data show CDR1 as DFQATT and CDR2 as SNEGSKA (reference sequence). This CDR3 spans 13 amino acids. The V and J ends lost 6 bases and 0 bases respectively, with 11 bases between them. CDR3 in amino acids: CSARHPLNTEAFF. CDR3 in DNA: TGCAGTGCGCGACACCCATTGAACACTGAAGCTTTCTTT.

The sample holds one count of this clonotype. The chain combines TRBV10-3 with TRBJ1-1, with D hard to call. The germline CDR1 and CDR2 sequences are ENHRY and SYGVKD. Trimming left V 4 bases short and J 1 base short, with 10 bases between. The CDR3 loop spans 14 amino acids. The chain's CDR3 is CAISGRGGNTEAFF. In DNA form, the CDR3 reads TGTGCCATCAGTGGGAGAGGAGGGAACACTGAAGCTTTCTTT.

V is TRBV28 and J is TRBJ1-1, with D maybe TRBD1 (5 bases). The CDR3 has 14 residues. The germline V and J ends were trimmed by 7 bases and 1 base, with 13 bases remaining between them. Germline assignment: CDR1 MDHEN and CDR2 SYDVKM. The CDR3 nucleotides read TGTGCCAGCAAGAGGGGTCCTGGGAACACTGAAGCTTTCTTT. Residues: CASKRGPGNTEAFF.

J is TRBJ2-2 and V is TRBV5-1; 12 bases line up with TRBD2. The CDR3 is 20 amino acids. Germline V gene data show CDR1 as SGHRS and CDR2 as YFSETQ. J was trimmed by 3 bases and V by 2 bases; bases with no gene match: 14. In DNA form, the CDR3 reads TGCGCCAGCAGCTTAGGACTAGCGGGGTCTAAAACGATTGACACCGGGGAGCTGTTTTTT. This codes for CASSLGLAGSKTIDTGELFF.

The table lists this clonotype with a few counts. The V gene is TRBV6-5, the J gene TRBJ2-3, with unresolved D. The V gene lost 0 bases and the J gene lost 10 bases, with 8 bases spanning the gap. Germline lookup yields CDR1 MNHEY and CDR2 SVGAGI. The CDR3 spans 12 residues. CDR3 nucleotides: TGTGCCAGCAGTTACTCGAGAGAGCCGCAGTATTTT. Translation: CASSYSREPQYF.

This clonotype was seen only a few times. CDR3 protein: CASSYPSGTSSYNEQFF. The CDR3 DNA reads as TGTGCCAGCAGTTACCCTAGCGGGACGAGCTCCTACAATGAGCAGTTCTTC. V gene TRBV6-5 combines with J gene TRBJ2-1; the match to TRBD2 covers 9 bases. Germline lookup yields CDR1 MNHEY and CDR2 SVGAGI. Germline trimming cut 2 bases from V and 0 bases from J; bases unmatched to any gene: 5. The CDR3 runs to 17 residues.

The gene calls are TRBV5-6 and TRBJ2-7; tentatively, D is TRBD2 (6 bases). Trimming took off 6 bases at V and 0 bases at J, with 16 bases between the two ends. Germline-derived CDR1 and CDR2 are SGHDT and YYEEEE. The CDR3 has 15 residues. The CDR3 nucleotides are TGTGCCAGCAAACTGGGACTTCAGAGCTCCTACGAGCAGTACTTC. It translates to CASKLGLQSSYEQYF.

This clonotype was seen more than once but under ten times. This chain joins TRBV28 and TRBJ2-7, with D uncertain. The germline gives CDR1 MDHEN, CDR2 SYDVKM. The CDR3 has 14 amino acids. V was clipped by 6 bases and J by 4 bases, with 16 bases between them. The CDR3 DNA reads TGTGCCAGCAGGTCTGCGTTAGGTACTTACGAGCAGTACTTC. Translated, it gives CASRSALGTYEQYF.

In this sample, this clonotype turned up a few times. The chain is built from TRBV4-3 and TRBJ2-3; D may be TRBD1 (6 bases). Between the trimmed V and J ends, which lost 4 bases and 5 bases, there was a span of 13 bases. Germline V gives CDR1 LGHNA, CDR2 YSLEER. The CDR3 runs 14 residues. The chain's CDR3 is CASSPRGQKDTQYF. Here the CDR3 DNA reads TGCGCCAGCAGCCCCCGAGGACAGAAAGATACGCAGTATTTT.

This clonotype was picked up a small number of times. The rearrangement uses TRBV4-1 and TRBJ1-6, with D perhaps TRBD1 (5 bases). Trimming removed 2 bases from V and 7 bases from J, with 12 bases in between. This CDR3 is 15 amino acids long. Germline CDR1 is MGHRA and CDR2 is YSYEKL. CDR3 bases: TGCGCCAGCAGCCAAAGGGACCCAATAAATTCACCCCTCCACTTT. This codes for CASSQRDPINSPLHF.

This clonotype came up a few times. J is TRBJ2-5 and V is TRBV20-1; D might be TRBD2 (6 bases). The CDR3 loop spans 12 amino acids. CDR1 is DFQATT and CDR2 is SNEGSKA in the germline V gene (reference sequence). The germline V and J ends were trimmed by 6 bases and 11 bases, with 19 bases remaining between them. CDR3 coding DNA: TGCAGTGCGCTCTGGAGGGACGGTGAGCAGTACTTC. Translating it yields CSALWRDGEQYF.

In this sample, this clonotype turned up a few times. The chain links TRBV27 to TRBJ1-1; D is unclear. V lost 4 bases to trimming and J lost 3 bases, with 6 bases between them. This CDR3 spans 12 amino acids. CDR1 is MNHEY and CDR2 is SMNVEV in the germline V gene (reference sequence). The CDR3 sequence is CASSSTYTEAFF. Here the CDR3 DNA reads TGTGCCAGCAGTTCGACCTACACTGAAGCTTTCTTT.

The chain has TRBV12-3 or TRBV12-4 and TRBJ2-1; TRBD2 agrees at 8 bases. The CDR3 has 14 amino acids. With V trimmed by 3 bases and J by 7 bases, 5 bases remained unmatched. The CDR3 region is CASSFRGLENEQFF. Written as DNA, the CDR3 is TGTGCCAGCAGTTTCCGGGGACTAGAAAATGAGCAGTTCTTC.

CDR3 in amino acids: CAWSHSEPNSPLHF. Written as DNA, the CDR3 is TGTGCCTGGAGCCACAGTGAACCAAATTCACCCCTCCACTTT. The chain is built from TRBV30 and TRBJ1-6; D uncertain. Trimming removed 3 bases from V and 7 bases from J, with 13 bases in between. Germline loops: CDR1 GTSNPN, CDR2 SVGIG (reference sequence). The CDR3 has 14 amino acids.

The rearrangement joins TRBV7-9 to TRBJ1-4; D unresolved. V lost 2 bases to trimming and J lost 4 bases, with 11 bases between them. Germline CDR1 reads SEHNR; CDR2 reads FQNEAQ (reference sequence). The length of the CDR3 is 15 residues. The DNA for the CDR3 is TGTGCCAGCAGCTTAATAAGGGAACTTAATGAAAAACTGTTTTTT. This sequence encodes CASSLIRELNEKLFF.

This sequence joins TRBV27 and TRBJ1-1, with TRBD1 as a possible D gene (5 bases). V was clipped by 5 bases and J by 0 bases, with 13 bases between them. Looked up from germline, CDR1 is MNHEY and CDR2 is SMNVEV (reference sequence). There are 15 residues in the CDR3. This CDR3 reads CASSEGEPMNTEAFF. Here the CDR3 DNA reads TGTGCCAGCAGTGAAGGGGAGCCGATGAACACTGAAGCTTTCTTT.

DNA of the CDR3: TGCAGTGCTAGAATCGCGGGAGTATGGAATGAGCAGTTCTTC. Translated, it gives CSARIAGVWNEQFF. This chain connects TRBV20-1 to TRBJ2-1; 7 nucleotides match TRBD2. The CDR3 has 14 amino acids. V dropped 2 bases and J dropped 7; count of bases not matched to a gene: 8. Germline-derived CDR1 and CDR2 are DFQATT and SNEGSKA (reference sequence).

This clonotype has only a few counts. The rearrangement links TRBV20-1 to TRBJ2-3; 10 bases line up with TRBD2. The CDR3 totals 14 residues. Per germline, CDR1 DFQATT and CDR2 SNEGSKA (reference sequence). The trim removed 4 bases at V and 1 base at J, leaving 2 bases unmatched. This CDR3 is CSANLAGGTDTQYF. The CDR3 nucleotides are TGCAGTGCTAACCTAGCGGGAGGCACAGATACGCAGTATTTT.

The V and J genes are TRBV4-3 and TRBJ2-1; maybe TRBD2 (6 bases). V gave up 4 bases and J gave up 6 bases, with 16 bases separating them. The CDR3 consists of 15 residues. Germline V gene lookup returns CDR1 LGHNA and CDR2 YSLEER. This chain's CDR3 is CASSRGLLDPNEQFF. The CDR3 region has the DNA TGCGCCAGCAGCCGGGGACTCCTCGACCCCAATGAGCAGTTCTTC.